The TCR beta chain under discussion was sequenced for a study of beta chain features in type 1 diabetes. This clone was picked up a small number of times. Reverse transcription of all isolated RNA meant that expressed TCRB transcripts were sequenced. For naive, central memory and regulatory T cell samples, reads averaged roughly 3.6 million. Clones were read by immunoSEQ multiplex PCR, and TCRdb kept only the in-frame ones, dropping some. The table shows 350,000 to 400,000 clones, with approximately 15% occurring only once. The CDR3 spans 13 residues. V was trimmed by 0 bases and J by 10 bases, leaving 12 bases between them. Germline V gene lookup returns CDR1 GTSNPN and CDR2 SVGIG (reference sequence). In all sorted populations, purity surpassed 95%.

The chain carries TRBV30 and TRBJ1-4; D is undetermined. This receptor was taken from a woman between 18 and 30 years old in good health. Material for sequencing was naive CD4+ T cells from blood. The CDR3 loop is CAWSVPGRGKLFF. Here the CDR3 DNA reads TGTGCCTGGAGTGTACCCGGCCGCGGAAAACTGTTTTTT. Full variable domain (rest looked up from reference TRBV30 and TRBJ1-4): SQTIHQWPATLVQPVGSPLSLECTVEGTSNPNLYWYRQAAGRGLQLLFYSVGIGQISSEVPQNLSASRPQDRQFILSSKKLLLSDSGFYLCAWSVPGRGKLFFGSGTQLSVL.